A single sample is the source of the 10 T cell receptor beta chains below, sequenced in a study of Graves' ophthalmopathy and Graves' hyperthyroidism. The TCR beta CDR3 regions underwent amplification from RNA transcripts. HTBI-primed first-round RT-PCR preceded second-round multiplex PCR. TCRdb analysed the multiplex PCR reads with MiXCR anew, one entry per CDR3 protein. The table records about half a million distinct CDR3 sequences, around an eighth of them present only once. Input material: blood. These receptors originate from a woman aged 30 to 39 with Graves' ophthalmopathy.

As for this clonotype: This may stem from a read error, because a much larger clone lies one nucleotide away. The chain couples TRBV5-6 to TRBJ2-7; D is uncertain. This CDR3 contains 12 residues. The germline V gene encodes CDR1 SGHDT and CDR2 YYEEEE. Trimming took off 5 bases at V and 0 bases at J, with 6 bases between the two ends. CDR3 protein: CASSWNSYEQYF. DNA of the CDR3: TGTGCCAGCAGTTGGAACTCCTACGAGCAGTACTTC.

This clonotype was seen at least ten times. The chain couples TRBV7-8 to TRBJ1-5; no definite D call. Germline-derived CDR1 and CDR2 are SGHVS and FQNEAQ. The CDR3 loop spans 16 amino acids. Trimming pared 5 bases from V and 1 base from J, leaving 15 bases between. CDR3 in amino acids: CASSPGSSGSNQPQHF. In DNA form, the CDR3 reads TGTGCCAGCAGCCCGGGATCCTCGGGGAGCAATCAGCCCCAGCATTTT.

This chain links TRBV29-1 with TRBJ2-2; no clear D. The length of the CDR3 is 14 residues. CDR1 is SQVTM and CDR2 is ANQGSEA in the germline V gene. V dropped 4 bases and J dropped 2 bases, with 11 bases sitting between them. CDR3 nucleotides: TGCAGCGTTGTGTCGGACCAAAACACCGGGGAGCTGTTTTTT. It translates to CSVVSDQNTGELFF.

This clonotype was found many times. J is TRBJ1-2 and V is TRBV6-5; D gene uncertain. This CDR3 comprises 12 residues. Deletions cut 6 bases from V and 8 bases from J, with 13 bases between. Looked up from germline, CDR1 is MNHEY and CDR2 is SVGAGI. The DNA of the CDR3 is TGTGCCAGCAGCCCGGGGTTGGGAGGCTACACCTTC. It encodes CASSPGLGGYTF.

The chain uses TRBV13 and TRBJ2-7; TRBD1 agrees at 12 bases. Germline V gene data show CDR1 as PRHDT and CDR2 as FYEKMQ (reference sequence). This CDR3 region has 17 residues. The ends lost 3 bases at V and 3 bases at J; junction bases unmatched: 9. The CDR3 bases are TGTGCCAGCAGCTTCCGGGACAGGGGGCCGAAGCACTACGAGCAGTACTTC. It encodes CASSFRDRGPKHYEQYF.

V usage is TRBV5-1 and J usage is TRBJ2-2, with D perhaps given as TRBD1 or TRBD2 (5 bases each). The CDR3 is 16 amino acids. V lost 3 bases and J 2 bases, leaving 14 bases between the germline ends. Germline-derived CDR1 and CDR2 are SGHRS and YFSETQ. The CDR3 coding sequence is TGCGCCAGCAGCTCGAACCGGGGCCTAAACACCGGGGAGCTGTTTTTT. This gives the protein CASSSNRGLNTGELFF.

This clonotype was counted ten times or more. The chain couples TRBV6-1 to TRBJ1-2, with D possibly being TRBD1 (5 bases). The CDR3 sequence is 15 residues long. CDR1 is MNHNS, CDR2 SASEGT, per germline. Trimming took off 7 bases at V and 7 bases at J, with 22 bases between the two ends. CDR3 residues: CASTRRGEGGRGYTF. CDR3 bases: TGTGCCAGCACGCGCCGGGGGGAGGGAGGTCGTGGCTACACCTTC.

V gene TRBV7-2 combines with J gene TRBJ1-3; D is unresolved. V was shortened by 2 bases and J by 0 bases, with 11 bases between the two germline ends. CDR3 length: 16 amino acids. Looked up from germline, CDR1 is SGHTA and CDR2 is FQGNSA. The CDR3 here is CASSLSRGSSGNTIYF. CDR3 sequence (DNA): TGTGCCAGCAGCTTATCGAGAGGATCCTCTGGAAACACCATATATTTT.

V is TRBV19 and J is TRBJ1-5; D gene uncertain. Germline V gene lookup returns CDR1 LNHDA and CDR2 SQIVND (reference sequence). V lost 3 bases and J 0 bases, leaving 9 bases between the germline ends. This CDR3 is built from 15 residues. CDR3 nucleotide sequence: TGTGCCAGTAGTATGCCCCAGTATAGCAATCAGCCCCAGCATTTT. Translated, it gives CASSMPQYSNQPQHF.

This clonotype occurred many times. The genes are TRBV6-4 and TRBJ1-2; D gene unclear. Germline loops: CDR1 MRHNA, CDR2 SNTAGT. The CDR3 is 14 residues long. Deletions cut 5 bases from V and 5 bases from J, with 15 bases between. The CDR3 sequence is CASSYNPRRYGYTF. CDR3 bases: TGTGCCAGCAGTTACAACCCTAGGCGGTATGGCTACACCTTC.